These 30 T cell receptor beta chains share one sample of origin, sequenced in a study of blood T cell repertoires in COVID-19. The table came from immunoSEQ multiplex PCR; TCRdb's copy has only in-frame clones and leaves some out. The top ten clones hold 2% to 2.5% of a sample with nearly 250,000 clones, 86% of them seen once. Material for sequencing was PBMCs or T cells enriched from blood (not recorded which). The receptors come from a woman between 45 and 60 years old who had recovered from COVID-19.

This chain connects TRBV7-2 to TRBJ1-1; TRBD1 matches 8 bases. V shed 5 bases, J shed 4 bases, and the junction held 6 bases outside the gene matches. The CDR3 runs to 14 residues. Germline assignment: CDR1 SGHTA and CDR2 FQGNSA. CDR3 sequence (DNA): TGTGCCAGCAGCCCTCAGGGGGCGGTCACTGAAGCTTTCTTT. It codes for CASSPQGAVTEAFF.

The V call is TRBV4-3, the J call TRBJ2-2, with 7 bases matching TRBD2. The length of the CDR3 is 15 residues. Trimming took 0 bases from V and 7 from J; bases not matched to a gene: 5. Germline V gene sequence: CDR1 LGHNA, CDR2 YSLEER. The CDR3, as DNA: TGCGCCAGCAGCCAAGATCACGCTAGCGGCGGGGAGCTGTTTTTT. This gives the protein CASSQDHASGGELFF.

The V and J genes are TRBV7-6 and TRBJ2-2; 7 positions match TRBD2. This CDR3 comprises 14 residues. Germline V gene data show CDR1 as SGHVS and CDR2 as FNYEAQ. V lost 5 bases and J lost 4; bases outside the gene matches: 4. DNA of the CDR3: TGTGCCAGCAGCAGGACTAGGGTCACCGGGGAGCTGTTTTTT. It is translated as CASSRTRVTGELFF.

The genes are TRBV11-3 and TRBJ1-2; D remains unclear. CDR1 is SGHNT, CDR2 YENEEA, per germline. The CDR3 runs 13 residues. The V gene lost 5 bases and the J gene lost 1 base, with 8 bases spanning the gap. The CDR3 loop is CASSLRRNYGYTF. The CDR3 region has the DNA TGTGCCAGCAGCCTGCGTCGTAACTATGGCTACACCTTC.

This clone was found once. V and J are TRBV9 and TRBJ2-7; D gene unclear. Trimming took 0 bases from V and 0 from J, leaving 10 bases between them. The CDR3 runs 15 residues. Germline CDR1 is SGDLS and CDR2 is YYNGEE. CDR3: CASSVGLLTSYEQYF. CDR3 coding DNA: TGTGCCAGCAGCGTAGGTCTACTCACCTCCTACGAGCAGTACTTC.

The chain joins TRBV28 to TRBJ1-5; D is unclear. The germline V and J ends were trimmed by 2 bases and 6 bases, with 14 bases remaining between them. The CDR3 extends over 15 amino acids. Germline V gene lookup returns CDR1 MDHEN and CDR2 SYDVKM. CDR3 sequence (DNA): TGTGCCAGCAGTTTAGGGCAGTCGACGGTTCAGCCCCAGCATTTT. Protein sequence: CASSLGQSTVQPQHF.

The genes are TRBV29-1 and TRBJ1-1; 8 bases are shared with TRBD1. With 6 bases clipped from V and 6 bases from J, the junction kept 9 bases outside the gene matches. Germline CDR1 reads SQVTM; CDR2 reads ANQGSEA. This CDR3 is 13 amino acids long. CDR3 in DNA: TGCAGCGTACTCGCCAAACAGGGGGCTGAAGCTTTCTTT. This encodes CSVLAKQGAEAFF.

The CDR3 DNA reads TGTGCCAGCAGTTTTTTACGGACAGAAGCCTACGAGCAGTACTTC. Residues: CASSFLRTEAYEQYF. The rearrangement links TRBV27 to TRBJ2-7, with D possibly TRBD1 on 6 matching bases. The CDR3 loop spans 15 amino acids. The V and J ends lost 3 bases and 2 bases respectively, with 14 bases between them. Germline V lookup: CDR1 MNHEY, CDR2 SMNVEV (reference sequence).

The rearrangement joins TRBV2 to TRBJ1-1; D is unresolved. V was clipped by 1 base and J by 7 bases, with 7 bases between them. The CDR3 is 12 residues long. CDR1 and CDR2 (germline): SNHLY, FYNNEI. This chain's CDR3 is CASSEELNEAFF. DNA of the CDR3: TGTGCCAGCAGTGAAGAGCTGAATGAAGCTTTCTTT.

The chain is built from TRBV5-1 and TRBJ2-2; possible D gene TRBD2, 6 bases. V was clipped by 3 bases and J by 2 bases, with 14 bases between them. This CDR3 region has 16 residues. Germline-derived CDR1 and CDR2 are SGHRS and YFSETQ. CDR3 sequence: CASSYPGLTNTGELFF. The CDR3, as DNA: TGCGCCAGCAGCTACCCGGGACTTACAAACACCGGGGAGCTGTTTTTT.

The chain recombines TRBV18 with TRBJ1-5, with unresolved D. The V gene lost 2 bases and the J gene lost 11 bases, with 13 bases spanning the gap. CDR1 and CDR2 (germline): KGHSH, LQKENI. The CDR3 covers 13 residues. The CDR3 DNA follows: TGTGCCAGCTCACCAGAGGGTCTTGTGGCCCAGCATTTT. Translated: CASSPEGLVAQHF. Full variable domain (missing parts from reference TRBV18 and TRBJ1-5): NAGVMQNPRHLVRRRGQEARLRCSPMKGHSHVYWYRQLPEEGLKFMVYLQKENIIDESGMPKERFSAEFPKEGPSILRIQQVVRGDSAAYFCASSPEGLVAQHFGDGTRLSIL.

This clone was seen a few times. This rearrangement joins TRBV20-1 to TRBJ2-3, with 7 bases matching TRBD2. This CDR3 contains 16 residues. Per germline, CDR1 DFQATT and CDR2 SNEGSKA (reference sequence). The junction had 9 bases not matched to a gene; V was cut back by 3 bases and J by 0 bases. The DNA of the CDR3 is TGCAGTGCTAGTTACCGGACTAGGACTAGCACAGATACGCAGTATTTT. Protein product: CSASYRTRTSTDTQYF.

The V call is TRBV27, the J call TRBJ2-7, with a tentative D call TRBD2 (7 bases). The V end was cut by 5 bases, the J end by 7 bases, with 18 bases between. The length of the CDR3 is 14 residues. Germline values: CDR1 MNHEY, CDR2 SMNVEV (reference sequence). In DNA, the CDR3 is TGTGCCAGCAGTCCATGGGGGGGCAGCGGGGAGCAGTACTTC. Translated, it gives CASSPWGGSGEQYF.

This clone has more than one count but fewer than ten. V gene TRBV7-9 combines with J gene TRBJ2-1; D not certain. V was clipped by 5 bases and J by 7 bases, with 21 bases between them. Germline values: CDR1 SEHNR, CDR2 FQNEAQ (reference sequence). The CDR3 is made up of 16 amino acids. The CDR3 nucleotides are TGTGCCAGCAGCCCATCTGCCGGGTATCATCTTAATGAGCAGTTCTTC. Encoded protein: CASSPSAGYHLNEQFF. The full variable domain, rest sourced from reference TRBV7-9 and TRBJ2-1, is DTGVSQNPRHKITKRGQNVTFRCDPISEHNRLYWYRQTLGQGPEFLTYFQNEAQLEKSRLLSDRFSAERPKGSFSTLEIQRTEQGDSAMYLCASSPSAGYHLNEQFFGPGTRLTVL.

V gene TRBV5-1 combines with J gene TRBJ2-3; 9 nucleotides match TRBD2. In germline, CDR1 is SGHRS, CDR2 YFSETQ. The CDR3 consists of 16 residues. V trimming: 0 bases; J trimming: 6 bases; junction bases outside the gene matches: 8. CDR3 sequence reads: CASSLALAGEADTQYF. Written as DNA, the CDR3 is TGCGCCAGCAGCTTGGCGTTAGCGGGGGAAGCGGATACGCAGTATTTT. Together with reference TRBV5-1 and TRBJ2-3, the CDR3 gives the full variable domain: KAGVTQTPRYLIKTRGQQVTLSCSPISGHRSVSWYQQTPGQGLQFLFEYFSETQRNKGNFPGRFSGRQFSNSRSEMNVSTLELGDSALYLCASSLALAGEADTQYFGPGTRLTVL.

This chain joins TRBV7-2 and TRBJ1-6; the D gene is possibly TRBD1 (5 bases). The CDR3 is 15 residues long. Germline CDR1 is SGHTA and CDR2 is FQGNSA. V lost 1 base, J lost 7 bases, and 11 bases lay in between. The CDR3 nucleotides are TGTGCCAGCAGCTTAGAACTGCAGGGAAATTCACCCCTCCACTTT. This sequence encodes CASSLELQGNSPLHF. Using reference TRBV7-2 and TRBJ1-6 for the parts outside the CDR3, the full variable domain is GAGVSQSPSNKVTEKGKDVELRCDPISGHTALYWYRQSLGQGLEFLIYFQGNSAPDKSGLPSDRFSAERTGGSVSTLTIQRTQQEDSAVYLCASSLELQGNSPLHFGNGTRLTVT.

The CDR3 coding sequence is TGTGCCAGCAGTAGACAGGCGATCGGATCCGGGGAGCTGTTTTTT. Its protein product is CASSRQAIGSGELFF. The chain recombines TRBV11-2 with TRBJ2-2; D possibly corresponds to TRBD1 (6 bases). Trimming pared 6 bases from V and 6 bases from J, leaving 17 bases between. The length of the CDR3 is 15 residues. The germline CDR1 and CDR2 sequences are SGHAT and FQNNGV.

The chain couples TRBV15 to TRBJ1-5; perhaps TRBD1 as D (5 bases). Trimming shortened V by 3 bases and J by 0 bases, and 6 bases separated the two germline ends. CDR1 is LNHNV and CDR2 is YYDKDF in the germline V gene (reference sequence). The CDR3 covers 14 residues. In DNA form, the CDR3 reads TGTGCCACCAGCAGGACAGATAGCAATCAGCCCCAGCATTTT. It specifies CATSRTDSNQPQHF.

The J gene is TRBJ1-1, the V gene TRBV11-2; D uncertain. Germline V gives CDR1 SGHAT, CDR2 FQNNGV. Trimming removed 2 bases at V and 1 base at J, with 5 bases between. The CDR3 covers 13 residues. In DNA form, the CDR3 reads TGTGCCAGCAGCTTATCTACGAACACTGAAGCTTTCTTT. Its translation: CASSLSTNTEAFF.

This chain joins TRBV11-2 and TRBJ2-2, with 13 bases that match TRBD2. The germline V gene has CDR1 SGHAT and CDR2 FQNNGV. The CDR3 covers 17 residues. The trim removed 7 bases at V and 3 bases at J, leaving 8 bases unmatched. The CDR3 is CASTLFGLAGDTGELFF. CDR3 nucleotide sequence: TGTGCCAGCACCCTCTTCGGACTAGCGGGAGACACCGGGGAGCTGTTTTTT.

CDR3 DNA: TGTGCCAGCATCCCCCAGGGGGGAGCTTATAATCAGCCCCAGCATTTT. This encodes CASIPQGGAYNQPQHF. V usage is TRBV28 and J usage is TRBJ1-5; 7 nucleotides line up with TRBD1. The length of the CDR3 is 16 residues. Trimming cost V 7 bases and J 4 bases; bases outside gene matches: 13. CDR1 MDHEN and CDR2 SYDVKM come from the germline V gene.

The gene calls are TRBV5-5 and TRBJ2-7, with D perhaps matching TRBD1 (6 bases). Trimming took 1 base from V and 3 from J, leaving 14 bases between them. The germline gives CDR1 SGHKS, CDR2 YYEKEE (reference sequence). The CDR3 is 15 amino acids. CDR3 bases: TGTGCCAGCAGCTTGCCGCAGGGGATTATCTACGAGCAGTACTTC. This codes for CASSLPQGIIYEQYF. The full variable domain, in which reference TRBV5-5 and TRBJ2-7 provide the parts outside the CDR3, is DAGVTQSPTHLIKTRGQQVTLRCSPISGHKSVSWYQQVLGQGPQFIFQYYEKEERGRGNFPDRFSARQFPNYSSELNVNALLLGDSALYLCASSLPQGIIYEQYFGPGTRLTVT.

This clone has a single count. This rearrangement joins TRBV4-1 to TRBJ2-7; TRBD1 agrees at 7 bases. The V gene's germline CDR1 is MGHRA and CDR2 YSYEKL. V trimming: 3 bases; J trimming: 2 bases; junction bases outside the gene matches: 4. This CDR3 contains 14 residues. CDR3 in amino acids: CASSHRQGAYEQYF. CDR3 in DNA: TGCGCCAGCAGCCACCGACAGGGTGCCTACGAGCAGTACTTC.

The V gene is TRBV2, the J gene TRBJ1-5, with TRBD1 as a possible D gene (5 bases). CDR3 length: 15 amino acids. Trimming cost V 4 bases and J 0 bases, with 10 bases left between them. In germline, CDR1 is SNHLY, CDR2 FYNNEI. DNA of the CDR3: TGTGCCAGCAGTGTCGGGGGTTATAGCAATCAGCCCCAGCATTTT. It translates to CASSVGGYSNQPQHF. The full variable domain, completed using reference TRBV2 and TRBJ1-5, is EPEVTQTPSHQVTQMGQEVILRCVPISNHLYFYWYRQILGQKVEFLVSFYNNEISEKSEIFDDQFSVERPDGSNFTLKIRSTKLEDSAMYFCASSVGGYSNQPQHFGDGTRLSIL.

The J gene is TRBJ2-5, the V gene TRBV4-1; 10 nucleotides match TRBD1. Trimming removed 2 bases from V and 4 bases from J; junction bases left unmatched: 7. Per germline, CDR1 MGHRA and CDR2 YSYEKL. The CDR3 runs 16 residues. CDR3 nucleotide sequence: TGCGCCAGCAGCCAACTATTCCGGGACAGGGGAGAGACCCAGTACTTC. Encoded protein: CASSQLFRDRGETQYF.

Only one count was recorded for this clone. This chain connects TRBV27 to TRBJ1-2; TRBD1 is a possible D gene (5 bases). The V gene lost 3 bases and the J gene lost 0 bases, with 14 bases spanning the gap. The CDR3 extends over 16 amino acids. Germline V lookup: CDR1 MNHEY, CDR2 SMNVEV (reference sequence). Written as DNA, the CDR3 is TGTGCCAGCAGTTTTGCCGACAGCTTCTCTAACTATGGCTACACCTTC. Encoded protein: CASSFADSFSNYGYTF.

This clone was detected only once. This chain links TRBV7-2 with TRBJ1-1; D is perhaps TRBD1 (6 bases). The CDR3 sequence is 13 residues long. Deletions cut 6 bases from V and 8 bases from J, with 16 bases between. Germline V gene data show CDR1 as SGHTA and CDR2 as FQGNSA. The CDR3 protein is CASRNPRGWEAFF. CDR3 DNA: TGTGCCAGCAGGAACCCCAGGGGCTGGGAAGCTTTCTTT.

The J gene is TRBJ2-1, the V gene TRBV29-1; D is perhaps TRBD1 (5 bases). Trimming pared 4 bases from V and 4 bases from J, leaving 11 bases between. CDR1 and CDR2 from the germline V gene are SQVTM and ANQGSEA. CDR3 length: 13 residues. The CDR3 DNA follows: TGCAGCGTTGTGCCAGACAGTTACAATGAGCAGTTCTTC. It encodes CSVVPDSYNEQFF.

The chain is built from TRBV7-2 and TRBJ2-1, with D possibly being TRBD2 (6 bases). The CDR3 length is 12 residues. Looked up from germline, CDR1 is SGHTA and CDR2 is FQGNSA. Between the trimmed V and J ends, which lost 0 bases and 9 bases, there was a span of 6 bases. CDR3 DNA: TGTGCCAGCAGCTTAGCCGGGGGTGAGCAGTTCTTC. It yields the protein CASSLAGGEQFF. Variable domain in full (rest from reference TRBV7-2 and TRBJ2-1): GAGVSQSPSNKVTEKGKDVELRCDPISGHTALYWYRQSLGQGLEFLIYFQGNSAPDKSGLPSDRFSAERTGGSVSTLTIQRTQQEDSAVYLCASSLAGGEQFFGPGTRLTVL.

This chain connects TRBV10-3 to TRBJ1-2, with 7 bases identical to TRBD1. The germline CDR1 and CDR2 sequences are ENHRY and SYGVKD. The V segment lost 2 bases and the J segment 2 bases; nucleotides outside the gene matches: 2. CDR3 length: 14 residues. The CDR3 DNA is TGTGCCATCAGTGAGCCGGACAGGAACTATGGCTACACCTTC. Its translation: CAISEPDRNYGYTF.